The 30 T cell receptor beta chains given below trace back to one sample, sequenced in a study of vaccination and CD4 T cells after COVID-19 (dated 2022 in TCRdb). Libraries were built with PCR. The run used an Illumina iSeq 100. TCR sequencing of DNA from cultured CD4+ T cells used the Oncomine TCR Beta short-read assay at the Johns Hopkins FTIC core. TCRdb passed the public sequencing reads through fastp at Q25 and MiXCR, retaining productive beta sequences. Each CDR3 protein appears once, grouped with its most common genes and DNA. The sample yields some 4,000 distinct CDR3 sequences; around 24% were counted once. The ten most abundant clones make up 25% to 30% of the sample. This specimen's treatment or condition label, interpreted: roughly ten-day PBMC culture with coronavirus spike peptide pools or control peptides (ViraFEST assay). These receptors are not linked to any known antigen. Sequencing input: CD4+ T cells from blood, cultured in vitro. The receptors shown here come from a human donor who had recovered from COVID-19.

This clonotype has a handful of counts. The V call is TRBV7-8, the J call TRBJ2-3; D is unresolved. V gave up 5 bases and J gave up 5 bases, with 8 bases separating them. Germline V CDR1 and CDR2: SGHVS, FQNEAQ. The CDR3 covers 12 residues. This CDR3 reads CASSLMLDTQYF. The CDR3 region has the DNA TGTGCCAGCAGCCTGATGTTAGATACGCAGTATTTT.

This clonotype is a singleton in its sample. The chain joins TRBV12-3 or TRBV12-4 to TRBJ2-3, with unresolved D. This CDR3 contains 15 residues. V lost 1 base and J 0 bases, leaving 8 bases between the germline ends. CDR3: CASSLGVSSTDTQYF. The CDR3 DNA sequence: TGTGCCAGCAGTTTAGGGGTGTCCAGCACAGATACGCAGTATTTT.

V and J are TRBV12-3 or TRBV12-4 and TRBJ2-5; TRBD2 aligns across 12 bases. V lost 9 bases to trimming and J lost 5 bases; unmatched junction nucleotides: 16. The CDR3 length is 17 residues. This CDR3 reads CASSLMFRLAGDETQYF. The CDR3 coding sequence is TGTGCCAGTTCCCTAATGTTCCGACTAGCGGGGGACGAGACCCAGTACTTC.

CDR3 region: CASSQSRGAYGYTF. CDR3 DNA: TGTGCCAGCAGCCAATCCAGGGGAGCCTATGGCTACACCTTC. The chain uses TRBV16 and TRBJ1-2, with D possibly being TRBD1 (6 bases). The CDR3 consists of 14 residues. Germline V gene sequence: CDR1 KGHSY, CDR2 FQNENV. V lost 0 bases and J lost 4, with 9 bases in between.

This clonotype showed up just a few times. V and J are TRBV12-5 and TRBJ1-5; no clear D gene. This CDR3 spans 15 amino acids. Trimming took off 6 bases at V and 1 base at J, with 13 bases between the two ends. Germline CDR1 and CDR2: LGHNT and FRNRAP. The CDR3 nucleotides are TGTGCTAGTGGCGCAAACGGTGGGAGCAATCAGCCCCAGCATTTT. Its protein is CASGANGGSNQPQHF.

This clonotype was counted between two and nine times. V and J are TRBV2 and TRBJ1-2, with no clear D. CDR3 length: 13 residues. Germline values: CDR1 SNHLY, CDR2 FYNNEI. V was clipped by 4 bases and J by 8 bases, with 14 bases between them. The CDR3 DNA sequence: TGTGCCAGCAGTGTAACGGGGTTTGGGGGCTACACCTTC. It encodes CASSVTGFGGYTF.

This clonotype came up a few times. The CDR3 sequence: CSAPRRANAPDTQYF. As DNA, the CDR3 is TGCAGTGCCCCCCGGCGCGCGAATGCGCCCGATACGCAGTATTTT. This chain connects TRBV20-1 to TRBJ2-3, with D hard to call. Germline V CDR1 and CDR2: DFQATT, SNEGSKA (reference sequence). Trimming pared 6 bases from V and 6 bases from J, leaving 22 bases between. The CDR3 sequence is 15 residues long.

This sequence joins TRBV5-1 and TRBJ1-2; 11 nucleotides align to TRBD1. V was clipped by 4 bases and J by 4 bases; unmatched bases: 6. CDR1 SGHRS and CDR2 YFSETQ come from the germline V gene. The CDR3 runs to 15 residues. CDR3 sequence: CASSAGTGGAYGYTF. Here the CDR3 DNA reads TGCGCCAGCAGCGCAGGGACAGGGGGTGCCTATGGCTACACCTTC. The full variable domain, its missing parts supplied by reference TRBV5-1 and TRBJ1-2, is KAGVTQTPRYLIKTRGQQVTLSCSPISGHRSVSWYQQTPGQGLQFLFEYFSETQRNKGNFPGRFSGRQFSNSRSEMNVSTLELGDSALYLCASSAGTGGAYGYTFGSGTRLTVV.

J is TRBJ1-1 and V is TRBV30, with a tentative D call TRBD1 (6 bases). CDR1 and CDR2 (germline): GTSNPN, SVGIG (reference sequence). The CDR3 extends over 14 amino acids. The V and J ends lost 2 bases and 7 bases respectively, with 17 bases between them. CDR3 region: CAWSSHGGRGEAFF. In nucleotides, the CDR3 is TGTGCCTGGAGTTCCCACGGGGGGCGAGGTGAAGCTTTCTTT.

By share, this clonotype counts as medium-sized. J is TRBJ1-2 and V is TRBV7-9, with a weak D call TRBD1 (6 bases). Trimming stripped 5 bases from V and 3 bases from J, with 16 bases between. Per germline, CDR1 SEHNR and CDR2 FQNEAQ (reference sequence). The CDR3 is 15 residues long. In nucleotides, the CDR3 is TGTGCCAGCAGCCCACAACGGACAGAGGACTATGGCTACACCTTC. Translated, it gives CASSPQRTEDYGYTF.

V gene TRBV7-9 combines with J gene TRBJ1-1; unclear D gene. The V end lost 1 base, the J end lost 1 base, and 16 bases lay between the germline ends. This CDR3 is built from 17 residues. Germline V CDR1 and CDR2: SEHNR, FQNEAQ (reference sequence). In DNA, the CDR3 is TGTGCCAGCAGCTTAGACGTATCTCGCAGACGGAACACTGAAGCTTTCTTT. It encodes CASSLDVSRRRNTEAFF.

This chain uses TRBV30 with TRBJ2-7; D gene ambiguous. Trimming left V 1 base short and J 0 bases short, with 7 bases between. Germline values: CDR1 GTSNPN, CDR2 SVGIG (reference sequence). CDR3 length equals 13 residues. CDR3 sequence (DNA): TGTGCCTGGAGTGCTGGGAACTCCTACGAGCAGTACTTC. Amino acids: CAWSAGNSYEQYF.

This chain uses TRBV30 with TRBJ2-7; D possibly corresponds to TRBD2 (5 bases). The CDR3 is 11 amino acids. With 6 bases removed from V and 1 base from J, the gap between germline ends came to 7 bases. Germline V lookup: CDR1 GTSNPN, CDR2 SVGIG (reference sequence). This CDR3 reads CACGESYEQYF. Written as DNA, the CDR3 is TGTGCCTGTGGGGAGTCCTACGAGCAGTACTTC.

Relative to its sample, this clonotype is medium-sized. The rearrangement uses TRBV27 and TRBJ2-5, with D possibly being TRBD1 (6 bases). The CDR3 runs 15 residues. V shed 9 bases and J shed 5 bases, with 22 bases lying between them. CDR1 and CDR2 (germline): MNHEY, SMNVEV (reference sequence). The CDR3 coding sequence is TGTGCCAGTTCCCCCTACAGGGACCTCCAGGAGACCCAGTACTTC. Protein product: CASSPYRDLQETQYF.

This clonotype appeared a few times. V usage is TRBV5-8 and J usage is TRBJ1-5; 10 bases line up with TRBD1. The CDR3 is 19 amino acids. V was pared by 4 bases and J by 2 bases, with 15 bases of the junction left unmatched. Germline V gene lookup returns CDR1 SGHTS and CDR2 YDEGEE. The CDR3 is CASSPGTGVTRVGNQPQHF. DNA of the CDR3: TGTGCCAGCAGCCCCGGGACAGGGGTAACTCGGGTCGGCAATCAGCCCCAGCATTTT.

This chain links TRBV5-1 with TRBJ1-5, with D maybe TRBD1 (6 bases). This CDR3 is 15 amino acids long. The germline V and J ends were trimmed by 0 bases and 2 bases, with 9 bases remaining between them. Germline V gives CDR1 SGHRS, CDR2 YFSETQ. In nucleotides, the CDR3 is TGCGCCAGCAGCTTGGGGGCAGGGGGCAATCAGCCCCAGCATTTT. It specifies CASSLGAGGNQPQHF.

V gene TRBV11-2 combines with J gene TRBJ2-1, with 9 positions matching TRBD2. This CDR3 region has 10 residues. Germline assignment: CDR1 SGHAT and CDR2 FQNNGV. V was pared by 7 bases and J by 13 bases, with 2 bases of the junction left unmatched. The CDR3 region has the DNA TGTGCCAGCACCGGGACTAGCCAGTTCTTC. Its translation: CASTGTSQFF.

By its share, this clonotype is medium-sized (0.01 to 0.1%). The chain is built from TRBV7-9 and TRBJ1-1, with D perhaps matching TRBD1 (6 bases). Looked up from germline, CDR1 is SEHNR and CDR2 is FQNEAQ (reference sequence). The CDR3 extends over 13 amino acids. Trimming took 5 bases from V and 4 from J, leaving 11 bases between them. The DNA of the CDR3 is TGTGCCAGCAGCGTTGAGACAGGCACTGAAGCTTTCTTT. It is translated as CASSVETGTEAFF.

The chain couples TRBV5-4 to TRBJ2-5; perhaps TRBD1 as D (5 bases). The CDR3 length is 13 residues. V was clipped by 1 base and J by 5 bases, with 9 bases between them. Germline V gene lookup returns CDR1 SGHNT and CDR2 YYREEE (reference sequence). The CDR3 DNA sequence: TGTGCCAGCAGCTTGATACCAGGGGAGACCCAGTACTTC. Translation: CASSLIPGETQYF.

This clonotype was seen a few times. This chain uses TRBV20-1 with TRBJ2-5, with D perhaps TRBD1 or TRBD2 (5 bases each). CDR3 length: 14 amino acids. V lost 0 bases to trimming and J lost 5 bases, with 13 bases between them. The V gene's germline CDR1 is DFQATT and CDR2 SNEGSKA (reference sequence). Here the CDR3 reads CSARDLTGQETQYF. DNA of the CDR3: TGCAGTGCTAGAGATTTAACGGGGCAGGAGACCCAGTACTTC.

This clonotype was seen more than once but under ten times. The rearrangement uses TRBV10-1 and TRBJ2-3; 10 bases match TRBD1. The CDR3 loop spans 14 amino acids. Germline CDR1 WNHNN, CDR2 SYGVQD (reference sequence). V gave up 6 bases and J gave up 6 bases; unmatched junction bases: 6. The CDR3 region is CASSRTGGKDTQYF. CDR3 sequence (DNA): TGCGCCAGCAGCCGGACAGGGGGAAAGGATACGCAGTATTTT.

The chain combines TRBV30 with TRBJ1-4; D is possibly TRBD1 (6 bases). CDR1 is GTSNPN and CDR2 is SVGIG in the germline V gene (reference sequence). V was cut by 3 bases and J by 8 bases, with 10 bases left in between. The CDR3 runs 12 residues. The CDR3 here is CAWRQGGEKLFF. The CDR3 DNA follows: TGTGCCTGGAGACAGGGTGGGGAAAAACTGTTTTTT.

By share, this clonotype ranks as medium-sized. This chain links TRBV7-8 with TRBJ1-5; possible D gene TRBD1, 6 bases. CDR3 length equals 15 residues. Trimming took off 0 bases at V and 5 bases at J, with 11 bases between the two ends. In germline, CDR1 is SGHVS, CDR2 FQNEAQ. CDR3 in amino acids: CASSLALDRYQPQHF. Here the CDR3 DNA reads TGTGCCAGCAGCTTAGCCTTGGACAGATATCAGCCCCAGCATTTT.

The chain uses TRBV9 and TRBJ1-6; D perhaps matches TRBD1 (5 bases). The ends were cut back, 4 bases at V and 5 bases at J, with 13 bases in the middle. The CDR3 loop spans 15 amino acids. The germline V gene encodes CDR1 SGDLS and CDR2 YYNGEE. The CDR3 DNA follows: TGTGCCAGCAGCCCCCGGGTAGGGGATAATTCACCCCTCCACTTT. Protein: CASSPRVGDNSPLHF.

The rearrangement joins TRBV30 to TRBJ1-2; D gene unclear. CDR1 and CDR2 from the germline V gene are GTSNPN and SVGIG (reference sequence). Trimming left V 4 bases short and J 11 bases short, with 20 bases between. This CDR3 is built from 13 residues. CDR3 nucleotides: TGTGCCTGGAACTACGAATCGTGGGAGACATACACCTTC. This sequence encodes CAWNYESWETYTF.

The chain is built from TRBV14 and TRBJ2-7; TRBD2 is a possible D gene (5 bases). Germline lookup yields CDR1 SGHDN and CDR2 FVKESK. The ends were cut back, 4 bases at V and 3 bases at J, with 10 bases in the middle. This CDR3 comprises 13 residues. The CDR3 DNA sequence: TGTGCCAGCAGCCTCCTTGGGAGCTACGAGCAGTACTTC. Protein sequence: CASSLLGSYEQYF. Full variable domain (outside the CDR3, taken from reference TRBV14 and TRBJ2-7): EAGVTQFPSHSVIEKGQTVTLRCDPISGHDNLYWYRRVMGKEIKFLLHFVKESKQDESGMPNNRFLAERTGGTYSTLKVQPAELEDSGVYFCASSLLGSYEQYFGPGTRLTVT.

This clonotype was detected only a few times. The chain has TRBV5-1 and TRBJ1-1; D not resolved. The V end lost 3 bases, the J end lost 3 bases, and 9 bases lay between the germline ends. The CDR3 extends over 13 amino acids. Germline loops: CDR1 SGHRS, CDR2 YFSETQ. This chain's CDR3 is CASSYQADTEAFF. The CDR3 region has the DNA TGCGCCAGCAGCTACCAGGCGGACACTGAAGCTTTCTTT.

The chain uses TRBV11-2 and TRBJ1-4, with 9 bases lining up with TRBD1. Germline CDR1 and CDR2: SGHAT and FQNNGV. After removal of 5 bases from V and 11 bases from J, the junction contained 9 bases not matched to a gene. There are 14 residues in the CDR3. The CDR3 region has the DNA TGTGCCAGCAGCCCGGGACAGGGAGTGCGGAAACTGTTTTTT. Its protein is CASSPGQGVRKLFF.

This clonotype qualifies as medium-sized. V is TRBV6-4 and J is TRBJ1-1, with D uncertain. CDR1 MRHNA and CDR2 SNTAGT come from the germline V gene. The CDR3 is 13 amino acids. V was pared by 0 bases and J by 4 bases, with 6 bases between. The CDR3 region has the DNA TGTGCCAGCAGTGACTCTCTGTCCACTGAAGCTTTCTTT. It encodes CASSDSLSTEAFF.

J is TRBJ1-2 and V is TRBV5-1; D gene unclear. The V gene lost 0 bases and the J gene lost 4 bases, with 10 bases spanning the gap. CDR3 length: 14 amino acids. Germline CDR1 and CDR2: SGHRS and YFSETQ. The CDR3 spells CASSLDTLSYGYTF. The CDR3 DNA reads TGCGCCAGCAGCTTGGATACCCTCAGCTATGGCTACACCTTC.